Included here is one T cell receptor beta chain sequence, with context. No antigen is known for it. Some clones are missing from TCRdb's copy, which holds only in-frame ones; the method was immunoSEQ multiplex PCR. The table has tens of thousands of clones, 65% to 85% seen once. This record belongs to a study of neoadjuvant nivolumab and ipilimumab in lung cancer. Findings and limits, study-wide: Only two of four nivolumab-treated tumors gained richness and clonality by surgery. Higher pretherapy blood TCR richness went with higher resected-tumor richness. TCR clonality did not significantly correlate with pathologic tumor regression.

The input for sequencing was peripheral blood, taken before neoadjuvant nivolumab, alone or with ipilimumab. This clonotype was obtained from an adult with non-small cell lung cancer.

CDR3 loop: CASSEALFLSSPLHF. In DNA form, the CDR3 reads TGTGCCAGCAGTGAAGCGCTTTTTTTGAGTTCACCCCTCCACTTT. The genes are TRBV6-1 and TRBJ1-6, with D unclear. Germline loops: CDR1 MNHNS, CDR2 SASEGT. The length of the CDR3 is 15 residues. Trimming removed 0 bases from V and 9 bases from J, with 12 bases in between.